This T cell receptor (beta chain) stems from a study of T cell repertoires in cytomegalovirus infection. Points from the study as a whole: CMV carriers with the relevant HLA were identified by cumulative public TCR beta family frequency.

TCRdb fed the reads into MiXCR, producing one record per CDR3 protein. The sample includes almost 300,000 distinct CDR3 sequences, about 9.2% of them seen just once. Details on this clonotype: Its specificity is unknown.

V lost 1 base to trimming and J lost 2 bases, with 6 bases between them. The length of the CDR3 is 14 residues. CDR1 and CDR2 from the germline V gene are SNHLY and FYNNEI. Sequenced input: PBMCs. This clonotype originated in a human donor in good health (CMV status not recorded). Some clones in this sample may be carry-over from other donors' samples. The chain recombines TRBV2 with TRBJ1-5; D is unclear. CDR3 amino acids: CASSEVGGNQPQHF. The DNA of the CDR3 is TGTGCCAGCAGTGAAGTGGGAGGCAATCAGCCCCAGCATTTT.